The 16 T cell receptor beta chains below all came from one sample that was sequenced in a study of shared clonotypes between healthy human individuals (dated by TCRdb to the early 2020s). Library preparation was by the immunoSEQ multiplex PCR assay. TCRdb retrieved this table from immuneACCESS and kept in-frame rearrangements only. Not all clones are present; in checked studies, unresolved V genes account for under half, and no reason is known for the remainder. In all, the sample holds over 95,000 clones, and approximately 70% of those were seen once. In total, the top ten clones hold roughly 25% of the sample. The sequenced sample was memory CD8+ T cells sorted from blood. What the cell subset or site label conveys for this sample: CD45RO+ cells pooled with CCR7-negative TemRA cells. The receptor set was obtained from a woman aged 25 to 39 in good health.

This clone was found once. The genes are TRBV27 and TRBJ1-1; D is uncertain. The germline V and J ends were trimmed by 0 bases and 7 bases, with 9 bases remaining between them. Germline CDR1 reads MNHEY; CDR2 reads SMNVEV (reference sequence). This CDR3 has 13 residues. CDR3 in amino acids: CASSLSFGSEAFF. DNA for the CDR3: TGTGCCAGCAGTTTATCCTTCGGCAGTGAAGCTTTCTTT.

The genes are TRBV18 and TRBJ1-2; 7 positions agree with TRBD1. The V and J ends lost 5 bases and 5 bases, in that order; junction bases with no gene match: 11. This CDR3 is 15 amino acids long. Germline-derived CDR1 and CDR2 are KGHSH and LQKENI. The CDR3 nucleotides read TGTGCCAGCTCAAAACCGGGACAGACCCATTATGGCTACACCTTC. Translation gives CASSKPGQTHYGYTF.

This clone was counted only a few times. The CDR3 loop is CASSPPGGLGPDTQYF. Here the CDR3 DNA reads TGTGCCAGCAGCCCACCCGGGGGGCTTGGTCCCGATACGCAGTATTTT. The chain combines TRBV9 with TRBJ2-3; tentative D call: TRBD2 (7 bases). Germline CDR1 reads SGDLS; CDR2 reads YYNGEE. Trimming stripped 4 bases from V and 6 bases from J, with 21 bases between. The CDR3 runs 16 residues.

The gene calls are TRBV27 and TRBJ2-1; 9 nucleotides agree with TRBD2. Germline V gene lookup returns CDR1 MNHEY and CDR2 SMNVEV (reference sequence). V lost 2 bases to trimming and J lost 3 bases; unmatched junction nucleotides: 2. This CDR3 is built from 15 residues. CDR3 protein: CASSLGTSNYNEQFF. In DNA, the CDR3 is TGTGCCAGCAGTTTAGGGACTAGCAACTACAATGAGCAGTTCTTC.

The gene calls are TRBV7-9 and TRBJ1-2, with D unclear. Germline loops: CDR1 SEHNR, CDR2 FQNEAQ (reference sequence). V lost 3 bases and J lost 4, with 3 bases in between. This CDR3 is built from 11 residues. In nucleotides, the CDR3 is TGTGCCAGCAGCTTTAGCTATGGCTACACCTTC. It specifies CASSFSYGYTF.

The chain carries TRBV7-9 and TRBJ1-1, with D uncertain. V was clipped by 8 bases and J by 0 bases, with 7 bases between them. Germline CDR1 is SEHNR and CDR2 is FQNEAQ (reference sequence). This CDR3 is 12 amino acids long. Written as DNA, the CDR3 is TGTGCCAGCGGATGGATGAACACTGAAGCTTTCTTT. It specifies CASGWMNTEAFF. The whole variable domain, remainder taken from reference TRBV7-9 and TRBJ1-1, is DTGVSQNPRHKITKRGQNVTFRCDPISEHNRLYWYRQTLGQGPEFLTYFQNEAQLEKSRLLSDRFSAERPKGSFSTLEIQRTEQGDSAMYLCASGWMNTEAFFGQGTRLTVV.

The rearrangement links TRBV27 to TRBJ2-7, with TRBD2 matching over 10 bases. CDR3 size: 13 residues. Trimming took 5 bases from V and 12 from J; bases not matched to a gene: 10. Germline V gene data show CDR1 as MNHEY and CDR2 as SMNVEV (reference sequence). The chain's CDR3 is CASSIRTSGARYF. Written as DNA, the CDR3 is TGTGCCAGCAGTATCAGGACTAGCGGAGCGAGGTACTTC.

V usage is TRBV28 and J usage is TRBJ2-3; 7 nucleotides agree with TRBD2. From germline, CDR1 is MDHEN and CDR2 SYDVKM. The trim removed 3 bases at V and 2 bases at J, leaving 5 bases unmatched. The CDR3 is 15 amino acids. The CDR3 DNA is TGTGCCAGCAGTTTGTGGGACTACCTCACAGATACGCAGTATTTT. Translation: CASSLWDYLTDTQYF.

This chain joins TRBV4-1 and TRBJ2-5; possible D gene TRBD1, 5 bases. Germline assignment: CDR1 MGHRA and CDR2 YSYEKL. Trimming shortened V by 1 base and J by 4 bases, and 19 bases separated the two germline ends. This CDR3 spans 17 amino acids. In nucleotides, the CDR3 is TGCGCCAGCAGCCAAGGTTTCTTGCAGGACAATAGAGAGACCCAGTACTTC. As protein: CASSQGFLQDNRETQYF.

The chain employs TRBV5-6 and TRBJ2-7, with 7 positions matching TRBD1. The CDR3 is 14 amino acids. J was trimmed by 3 bases and V by 3 bases; bases with no gene match: 6. Germline CDR1 reads SGHDT; CDR2 reads YYEEEE. The CDR3 DNA follows: TGTGCCAGCAGCTCAACTACAGGGGACTACGAGCAGTACTTC. Translated: CASSSTTGDYEQYF. The full variable domain, in which reference TRBV5-6 and TRBJ2-7 provide the parts outside the CDR3, is DAGVTQSPTHLIKTRGQQVTLRCSPKSGHDTVSWYQQALGQGPQFIFQYYEEEERQRGNFPDRFSGHQFPNYSSELNVNALLLGDSALYLCASSSTTGDYEQYFGPGTRLTVT.

This clone has only a few counts. The J gene is TRBJ2-5, the V gene TRBV6-5; 8 bases are shared with TRBD2. This CDR3 has 12 amino acids. V gave up 6 bases and J gave up 7 bases; unmatched junction bases: 4. Looked up from germline, CDR1 is MNHEY and CDR2 is SVGAGI. CDR3 nucleotides: TGTGCCAGCAGAGCTAGCGGGCCGACCCAGTACTTC. Translating it yields CASRASGPTQYF.

The chain couples TRBV5-1 to TRBJ2-7; D unresolved. Germline V lookup: CDR1 SGHRS, CDR2 YFSETQ. Between the trimmed V and J ends, which lost 2 bases and 2 bases, there was a span of 8 bases. This CDR3 is 13 amino acids long. The CDR3 here is CASSFWVTYEQYF. CDR3 sequence (DNA): TGCGCCAGCAGCTTTTGGGTTACCTACGAGCAGTACTTC.

To note about this clone: Since a far larger clone is one base different, this is likely a read error. V usage is TRBV25-1 and J usage is TRBJ2-7, with 11 bases that match TRBD2. CDR1 is MGHDK and CDR2 is SYGVNS in the germline V gene. The CDR3 contains 14 residues. CDR3 loop: CANSSGLAEEEQYF. CDR3 bases: TGTGCCAACAGTTCGGGACTAGCGGAGGAAGAGCAGTACTTC.

The chain joins TRBV2 to TRBJ2-1; D remains ambiguous. From germline, CDR1 is SNHLY and CDR2 FYNNEI. The CDR3 loop spans 13 amino acids. Trimming left V 8 bases short and J 8 bases short, with 16 bases between. CDR3 nucleotide sequence: TGTGCCAGCCGGGCCGAAGCTTGGGATGAGCAGTTCTTC. It translates to CASRAEAWDEQFF.

This clone has only one observation. This sequence joins TRBV5-1 and TRBJ2-7, with a tentative D call TRBD2 (6 bases). The CDR3 has 20 amino acids. V was shortened by 3 bases and J by 0 bases, with 28 bases between the two germline ends. Germline CDR1 SGHRS, CDR2 YFSETQ. The DNA for the CDR3 is TGCGCCAGCAGCTGGGGCTACTCTGTTAACATAGCGGTTTTCTCCTACGAGCAGTACTTC. Its protein is CASSWGYSVNIAVFSYEQYF. Full variable domain (outside the CDR3, taken from reference TRBV5-1 and TRBJ2-7): KAGVTQTPRYLIKTRGQQVTLSCSPISGHRSVSWYQQTPGQGLQFLFEYFSETQRNKGNFPGRFSGRQFSNSRSEMNVSTLELGDSALYLCASSWGYSVNIAVFSYEQYFGPGTRLTVT.

The rearrangement joins TRBV7-9 to TRBJ2-7; D is undetermined. With 4 bases removed from V and 5 bases from J, the gap between germline ends came to 12 bases. Germline CDR1 reads SEHNR; CDR2 reads FQNEAQ (reference sequence). The CDR3 is 13 residues long. This CDR3 reads CASSSVAGHEQYF. DNA for the CDR3: TGTGCCAGCAGCTCCGTTGCTGGGCACGAGCAGTACTTC.